The entry below describes one TCR beta chain. What it binds is unknown. The data are from a study of CD8 T cell repertoires and HIV-1 epitope variants. For the study at large: T cells were stimulated with Twenty-five Gag and Nef peptides separately. Controls were a CMV, EBV and flu pool, Ebola AY9, and no peptide. Tested: three Gag epitope families, Nef HW9 and YT9. Study-wide results and limits: This assay reports beta chains of antigen-expanded cells, not T cell function.

The data were produced by immunoSEQ multiplex PCR, yet TCRdb's version contains in-frame clones alone and is incomplete. The sample has 5,600 or so clones, 60% to 75% seen once. Germline V gives CDR1 ENHRY, CDR2 SYGVKD. V lost 0 bases and J 11 bases, leaving 13 bases between the germline ends. The CDR3 runs 13 residues. This receptor was taken from a male donor with HIV. The chain employs TRBV10-3 and TRBJ1-1; D might be TRBD1 (5 bases). Material for sequencing was cultured CD8+ T cells derived from PBMCs. The CDR3 nucleotides read TGTGCCATCAGTGAGTCGGGGACCCTGGAGGCTTTCTTT. Amino acid sequence: CAISESGTLEAFF.